This TCR beta chain was captured by sequencing in a study of T cell repertoires in ileal Crohn's disease. This clone showed up just once. As yet, its antigen is unknown. The CDR3 covers 14 residues. V was trimmed by 3 bases and J by 5 bases, leaving 14 bases between them. Germline CDR1 is KGHSH and CDR2 is LQKENI. Libraries were prepared by immunoSEQ multiplex PCR; TCRdb keeps only in-frame clonotypes and omits some of them. The table includes thousands of clones, around 92% detected once. Study findings and constraints: Endoscopic recurrence occurred in every patient whose clonality exceeded 26.8%. Sorted CD8 T cells held more high-frequency clones than CD4.

This rearrangement joins TRBV18 to TRBJ2-7, with D possibly TRBD2 on 5 matching bases. The specimen sequenced was ileal tissue. This receptor was identified in an adult with Crohn's disease. CDR3 in amino acids: CASSPLVNSDEQYF. The CDR3 DNA sequence: TGTGCCAGCTCACCCTTAGTAAATAGCGACGAGCAGTACTTC.